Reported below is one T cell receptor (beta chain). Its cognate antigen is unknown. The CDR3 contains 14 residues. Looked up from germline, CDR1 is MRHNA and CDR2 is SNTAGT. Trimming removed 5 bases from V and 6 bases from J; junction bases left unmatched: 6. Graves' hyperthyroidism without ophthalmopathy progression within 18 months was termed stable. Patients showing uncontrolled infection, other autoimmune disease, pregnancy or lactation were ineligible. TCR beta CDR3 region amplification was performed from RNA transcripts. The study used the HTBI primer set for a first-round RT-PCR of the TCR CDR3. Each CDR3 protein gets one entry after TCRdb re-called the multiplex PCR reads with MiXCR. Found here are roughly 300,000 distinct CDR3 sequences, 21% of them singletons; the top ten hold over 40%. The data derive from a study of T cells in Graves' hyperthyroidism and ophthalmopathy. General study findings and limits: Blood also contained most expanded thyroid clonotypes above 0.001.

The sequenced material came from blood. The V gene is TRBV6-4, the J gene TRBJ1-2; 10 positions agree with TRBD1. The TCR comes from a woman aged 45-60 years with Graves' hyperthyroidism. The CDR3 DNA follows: TGTGCCAGCAGTTCGACAGGGGGCAGCGATGGCTACACCTTC. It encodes CASSSTGGSDGYTF.